The present T cell receptor beta chain was sequenced within a study of T cell responses to AZD1222 COVID-19 vaccine. V was cut by 2 bases and J by 7 bases, with 15 bases left in between. This CDR3 contains 15 residues. Germline V gene sequence: CDR1 SEHNR, CDR2 FQNEAQ (reference sequence). The table came from immunoSEQ multiplex PCR; TCRdb's copy has only in-frame clones and leaves some out. The sample has over 50,000 clones, less than 90% seen once. The clonotype originates from an adult in good health. Sequenced material: peripheral blood, taken on day 0 of AZD1222 vaccination. V is TRBV7-9 and J is TRBJ1-5; perhaps TRBD1 as D (5 bases). CDR3 region: CASSLSASGDQPQHF. Written as DNA, the CDR3 is TGTGCCAGCAGCTTAAGTGCGAGCGGGGACCAGCCCCAGCATTTT.